This entry is about one TCR beta chain. The specificity of this receptor is unknown. Per-base quality was not reported, and no clone a single base away is much larger than it. The data were taken from a study of CD8 T cells in Susac syndrome (dated by TCRdb to between 2018 and 2020). Background on the whole study: Whether CD8+ T cell activation and differentiation in Susac syndrome was antigen driven was tested using repertoire sequencing. Here is what the overall study found, with its caveats: The TCR sequencing and HLA analysis was acknowledged to have included a relatively small number of individuals.

RNA was extracted using the RNeasy kit, and about 0.45 to 1 ug of the RNA was reverse transcribed with random hexamers. The immunoSEQ multiplex PCR assay, which covers 54 Vbeta and 13 Jbeta segments, was used to amplify TCR beta CDR3 regions. Bias from PCR amplification was corrected by using a synthetic template baseline for primer optimization and for computational correction. The source study handled its data this way. Reads were annotated to V, D and J genes per IMGT and analyzed with immunoSEQ Analyzer, keeping only productive sequences. Clonality was computed as one minus Shannon entropy normalized by log2 of the number of productive unique sequences. For each patient and control, public and private clones were evaluated among the 100 most prevalent clones. Clones were defined as Susac-specific if absent from the healthy and MS cohorts, from over a thousand published viral clones and from other ImmuneACCESS disease sequences. The raw public data were reprocessed by TCRdb itself: fastp quality trimming at Q25, MiXCR clonotype calling, in-frame beta chains only. Rows with one shared CDR3 protein collapse into an entry with the most common genes and DNA. These V and J calls derive from TCRdb rather than the authors' analysis. The sample table records more than 250,000 distinct CDR3 sequences; 90% to 95% of these occur just once. Jointly, the top ten make up more than 0.06% of the sample.

From the germline V gene (reference sequence), CDR1 is LNHDA and CDR2 is SQIVND. Trimming costs V 7 bases and J 1 base, and their ends lie 9 bases apart. From cysteine to phenylalanine, the CDR3 is 13 amino acids long. Of all the DNA, just the CDR3 is kept, 39 bases in frame from base 1. Peripheral blood CD8+ and CD4+ T cells from healthy donors, Susac syndrome patients and multiple sclerosis patients were profiled by high-throughput TCR beta sequencing. The multiple sclerosis controls were treatment-naive patients who had stable or active relapsing-remitting disease and met the revised McDonald criteria. Bulk CD8+ and CD4+ T cells were purified by magnetic negative isolation, whereas CD8+ TEMRA cells were enriched by FACS. Blood was collected in EDTA tubes and processed within 24 hours, with PBMCs isolated through density gradient centrifugation. PBMCs intended for TCR sequencing were cryopreserved in liquid nitrogen and thawed later in a water bath at 37 degrees C. Purity of sorted or isolated CD4+, CD8+ and CD8+ TEMRA cells was at least 90%.

The chain is made from TRBV19 and TRBJ2-3, with TRBD1 perhaps the D gene, on 6 matching bases. The sequence came from a human donor with multiple sclerosis. Sequenced sample: CD4+ T cells from PBMCs. The CDR3 loop reads CASKGGGTDTQYF. In nucleotides, the sequence is TGTGCCAGTAAAGGGGGTGGCACAGATACGCAGTATTTT.